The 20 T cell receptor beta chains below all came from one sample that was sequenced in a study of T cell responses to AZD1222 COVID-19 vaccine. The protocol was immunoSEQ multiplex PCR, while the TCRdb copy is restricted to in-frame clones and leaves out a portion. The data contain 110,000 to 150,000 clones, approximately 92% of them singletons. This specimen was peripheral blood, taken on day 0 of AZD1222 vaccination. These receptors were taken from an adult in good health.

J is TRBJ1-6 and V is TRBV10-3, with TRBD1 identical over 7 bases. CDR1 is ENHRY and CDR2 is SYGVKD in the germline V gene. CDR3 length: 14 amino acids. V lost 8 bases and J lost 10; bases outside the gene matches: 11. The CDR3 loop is CAIAPWAGGSPLHF. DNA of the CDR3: TGTGCCATCGCCCCCTGGGCAGGGGGATCACCCCTCCACTTT.

DNA of the CDR3: TGTGCCAGCAGCTGGACCGCCAACACTGAAGCTTTCTTT. Its translation: CASSWTANTEAFF. V and J are TRBV5-4 and TRBJ1-1; D call uncertain. Germline values: CDR1 SGHNT, CDR2 YYREEE (reference sequence). The ends were cut back, 3 bases at V and 2 bases at J, with 8 bases in the middle. The CDR3 totals 13 residues.

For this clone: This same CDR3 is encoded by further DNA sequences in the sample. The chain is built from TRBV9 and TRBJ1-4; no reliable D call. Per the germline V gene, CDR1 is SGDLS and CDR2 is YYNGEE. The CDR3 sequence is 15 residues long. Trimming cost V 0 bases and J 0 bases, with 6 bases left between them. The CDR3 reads CASSVEGATNEKLFF. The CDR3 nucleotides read TGTGCCAGCAGCGTAGAGGGTGCAACTAATGAAAAACTGTTTTTT.

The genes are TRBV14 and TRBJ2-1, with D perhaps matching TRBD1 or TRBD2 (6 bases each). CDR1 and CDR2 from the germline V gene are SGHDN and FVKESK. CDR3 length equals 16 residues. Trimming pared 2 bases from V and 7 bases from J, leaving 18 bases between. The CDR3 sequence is CASSQPGHRGKNEQFF. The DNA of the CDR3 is TGTGCCAGCAGCCAACCGGGACACCGGGGGAAAAATGAGCAGTTCTTC.

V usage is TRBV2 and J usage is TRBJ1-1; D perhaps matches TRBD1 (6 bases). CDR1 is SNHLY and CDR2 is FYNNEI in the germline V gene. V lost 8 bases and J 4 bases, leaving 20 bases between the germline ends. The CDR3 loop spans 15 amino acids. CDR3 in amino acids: CASLWGQGRGTEAFF. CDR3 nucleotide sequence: TGTGCCAGCCTCTGGGGGCAGGGGCGAGGCACTGAAGCTTTCTTT.

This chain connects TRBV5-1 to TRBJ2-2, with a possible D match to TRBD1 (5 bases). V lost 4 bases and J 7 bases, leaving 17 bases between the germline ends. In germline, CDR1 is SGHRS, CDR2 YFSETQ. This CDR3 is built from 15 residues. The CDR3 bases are TGCGCCAGCAGCCGTAGGACACTTCTAGGCGGGGAGCTGTTTTTT. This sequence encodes CASSRRTLLGGELFF.

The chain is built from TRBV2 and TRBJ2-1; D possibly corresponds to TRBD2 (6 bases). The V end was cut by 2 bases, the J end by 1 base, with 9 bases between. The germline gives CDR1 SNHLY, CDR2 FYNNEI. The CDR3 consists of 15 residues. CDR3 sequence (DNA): TGTGCCAGCAGTGAAAATCGGGGGTCCTACAATGAGCAGTTCTTC. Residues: CASSENRGSYNEQFF.

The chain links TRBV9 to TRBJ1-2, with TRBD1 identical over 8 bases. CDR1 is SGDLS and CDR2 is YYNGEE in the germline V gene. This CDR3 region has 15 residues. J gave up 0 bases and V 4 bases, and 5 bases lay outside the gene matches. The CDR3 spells CASSRGQGANYGYTF. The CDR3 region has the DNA TGTGCCAGCAGCAGAGGACAGGGAGCTAACTATGGCTACACCTTC.

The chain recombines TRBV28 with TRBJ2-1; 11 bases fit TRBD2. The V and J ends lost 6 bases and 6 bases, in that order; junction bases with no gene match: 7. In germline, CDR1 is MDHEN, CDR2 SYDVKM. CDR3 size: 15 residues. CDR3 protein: CASSWRLAGINEQFF. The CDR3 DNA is TGTGCCAGCAGCTGGAGACTAGCGGGAATCAATGAGCAGTTCTTC.

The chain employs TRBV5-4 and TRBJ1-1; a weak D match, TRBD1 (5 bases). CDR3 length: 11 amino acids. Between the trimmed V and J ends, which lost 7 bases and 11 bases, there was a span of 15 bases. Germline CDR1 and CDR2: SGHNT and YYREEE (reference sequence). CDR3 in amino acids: CASQNGGEAFF. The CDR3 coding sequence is TGTGCCAGCCAAAACGGGGGGGAGGCTTTCTTT.

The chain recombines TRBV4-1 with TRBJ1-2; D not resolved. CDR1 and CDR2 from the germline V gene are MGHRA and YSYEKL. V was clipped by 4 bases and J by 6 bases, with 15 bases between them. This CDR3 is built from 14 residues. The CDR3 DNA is TGCGCCAGCAGCCCGAAGTCCCTGGTCCATGGCTACACCTTC. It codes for CASSPKSLVHGYTF.

This CDR3 reads CASSLVGVITDTQYF. CDR3 coding DNA: TGTGCCAGCAGCCTAGTGGGGGTCATAACAGATACGCAGTATTTT. This chain uses TRBV3-1 (or the pseudogene TRBV3-2) with TRBJ2-3; possibly TRBD1 or TRBD2 for D (5 bases each). The CDR3 loop spans 15 amino acids. V gave up 4 bases and J gave up 3 bases, with 14 bases separating them. CDR1 and CDR2 from the germline V gene are LGHDT and YNNKEL (reference sequence).

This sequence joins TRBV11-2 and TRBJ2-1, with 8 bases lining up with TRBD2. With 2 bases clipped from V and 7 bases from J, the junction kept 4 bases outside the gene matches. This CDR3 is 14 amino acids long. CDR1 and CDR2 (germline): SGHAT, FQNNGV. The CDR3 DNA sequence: TGTGCCAGCAGCTTATCGGGAGGGGGTAATGAGCAGTTCTTC. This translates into CASSLSGGGNEQFF.

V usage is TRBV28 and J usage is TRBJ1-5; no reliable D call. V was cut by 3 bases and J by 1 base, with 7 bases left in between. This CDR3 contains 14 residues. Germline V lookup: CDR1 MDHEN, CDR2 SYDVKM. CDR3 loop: CASSFAISNQPQHF. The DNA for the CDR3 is TGTGCCAGCAGTTTCGCTATAAGCAATCAGCCCCAGCATTTT.

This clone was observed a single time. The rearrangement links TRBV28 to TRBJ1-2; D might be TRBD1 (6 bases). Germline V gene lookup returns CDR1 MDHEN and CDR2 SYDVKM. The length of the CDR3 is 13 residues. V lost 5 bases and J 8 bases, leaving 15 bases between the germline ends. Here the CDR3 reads CASSDHGGQGYTF. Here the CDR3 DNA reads TGTGCCAGCAGTGACCACGGGGGGCAGGGCTACACCTTC.

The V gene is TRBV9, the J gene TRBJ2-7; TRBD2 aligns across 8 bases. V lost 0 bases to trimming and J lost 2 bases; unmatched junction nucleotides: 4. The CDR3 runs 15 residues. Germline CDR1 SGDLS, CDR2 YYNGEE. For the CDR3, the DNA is TGTGCCAGCAGCGTAGGCGGGGGGCCGACCTACGAGCAGTACTTC. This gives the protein CASSVGGGPTYEQYF.

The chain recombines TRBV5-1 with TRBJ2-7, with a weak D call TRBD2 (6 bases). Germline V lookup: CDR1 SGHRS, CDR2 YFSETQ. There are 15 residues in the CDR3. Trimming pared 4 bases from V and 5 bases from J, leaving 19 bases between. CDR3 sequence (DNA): TGCGCCAGCAGCCCCTGGACGGCGGGCGGGGACGAGCAGTACTTC. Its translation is CASSPWTAGGDEQYF.

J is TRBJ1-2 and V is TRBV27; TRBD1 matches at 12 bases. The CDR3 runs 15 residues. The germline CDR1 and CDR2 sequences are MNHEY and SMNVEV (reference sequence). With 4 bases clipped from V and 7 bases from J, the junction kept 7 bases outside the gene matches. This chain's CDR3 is CASSSPGGQGAGYTF. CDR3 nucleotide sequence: TGTGCCAGCAGTTCACCAGGGGGACAGGGGGCTGGCTACACCTTC.

The CDR3 bases are TGTGCCAGCAGTACCTGGACAGAACGAAATAGGTCCCTCCACTTT. Protein sequence: CASSTWTERNRSLHF. The J gene is TRBJ1-6, the V gene TRBV27, with D perhaps TRBD1 (6 bases). CDR1 and CDR2 from the germline V gene are MNHEY and SMNVEV (reference sequence). The V end lost 5 bases, the J end lost 14 bases, and 22 bases lay between the germline ends. CDR3 length equals 15 residues.

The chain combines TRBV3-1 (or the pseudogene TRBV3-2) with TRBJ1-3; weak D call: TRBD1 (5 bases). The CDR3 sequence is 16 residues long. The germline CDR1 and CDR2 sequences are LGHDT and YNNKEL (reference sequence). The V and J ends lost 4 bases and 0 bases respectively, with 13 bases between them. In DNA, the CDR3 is TGTGCCAGCAGCCGTTTCTTACAGGTCTCTGGAAACACCATATATTTT. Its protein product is CASSRFLQVSGNTIYF.